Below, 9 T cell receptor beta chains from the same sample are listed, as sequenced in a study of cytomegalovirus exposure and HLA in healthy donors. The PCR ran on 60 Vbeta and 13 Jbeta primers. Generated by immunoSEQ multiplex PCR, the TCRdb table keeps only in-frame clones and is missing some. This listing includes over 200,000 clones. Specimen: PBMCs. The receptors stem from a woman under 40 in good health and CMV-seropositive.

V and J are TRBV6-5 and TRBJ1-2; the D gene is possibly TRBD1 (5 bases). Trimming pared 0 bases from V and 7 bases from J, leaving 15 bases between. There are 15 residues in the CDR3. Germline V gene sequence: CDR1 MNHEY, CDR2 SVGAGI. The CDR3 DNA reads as TGTGCCAGCAGTTACTCGCCGAAGCGGGGCTCTGGCTACACCTTC. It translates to CASSYSPKRGSGYTF.

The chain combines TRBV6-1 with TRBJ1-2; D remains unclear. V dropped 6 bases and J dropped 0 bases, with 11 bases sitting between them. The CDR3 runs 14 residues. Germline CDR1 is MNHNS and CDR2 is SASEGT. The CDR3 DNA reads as TGTGCCAGCAGGGCCCCCCCTTCTAACTATGGCTACACCTTC. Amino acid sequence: CASRAPPSNYGYTF.

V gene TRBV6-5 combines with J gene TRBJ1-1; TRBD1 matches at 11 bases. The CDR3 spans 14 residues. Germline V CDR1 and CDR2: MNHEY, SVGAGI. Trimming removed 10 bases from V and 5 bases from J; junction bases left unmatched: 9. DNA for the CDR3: TGTGCCACCGGGACAGGGGGTGGGGCGACTGAAGCTTTCTTT. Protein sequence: CATGTGGGATEAFF.

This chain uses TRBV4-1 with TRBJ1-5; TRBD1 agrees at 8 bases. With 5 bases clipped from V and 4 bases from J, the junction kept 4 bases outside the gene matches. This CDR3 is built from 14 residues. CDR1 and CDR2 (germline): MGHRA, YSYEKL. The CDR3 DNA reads TGCGCCAGCAGCGTACGACAGGGGAATCAGCCCCAGCATTTT. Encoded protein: CASSVRQGNQPQHF.

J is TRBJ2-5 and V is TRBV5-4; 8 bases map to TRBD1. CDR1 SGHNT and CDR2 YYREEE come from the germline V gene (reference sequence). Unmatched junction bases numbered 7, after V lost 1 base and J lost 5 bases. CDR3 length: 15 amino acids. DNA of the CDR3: TGTGCCAGCAGCTTGCAGGGGACAGGAGGGGAGACCCAGTACTTC. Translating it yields CASSLQGTGGETQYF.

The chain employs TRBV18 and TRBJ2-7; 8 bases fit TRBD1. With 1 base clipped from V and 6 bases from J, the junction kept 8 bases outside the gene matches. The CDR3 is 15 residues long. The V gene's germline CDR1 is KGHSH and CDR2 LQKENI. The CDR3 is CASSPRDRGGGEQYF. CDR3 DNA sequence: TGTGCCAGCTCACCACGAGACAGGGGAGGAGGCGAGCAGTACTTC.

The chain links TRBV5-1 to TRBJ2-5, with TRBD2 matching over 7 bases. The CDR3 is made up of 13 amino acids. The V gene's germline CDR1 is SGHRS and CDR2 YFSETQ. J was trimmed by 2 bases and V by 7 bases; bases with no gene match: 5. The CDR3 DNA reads TGCGCCAGCCGAGCGGGGTCACAAGAGACCCAGTACTTC. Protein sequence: CASRAGSQETQYF.

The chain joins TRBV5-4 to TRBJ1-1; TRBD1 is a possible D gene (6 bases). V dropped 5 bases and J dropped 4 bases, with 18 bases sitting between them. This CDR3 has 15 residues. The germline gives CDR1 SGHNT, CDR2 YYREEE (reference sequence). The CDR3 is CASSLTDRSLTEAFF. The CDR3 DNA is TGTGCCAGCAGTCTAACGGACAGATCCCTCACTGAAGCTTTCTTT.

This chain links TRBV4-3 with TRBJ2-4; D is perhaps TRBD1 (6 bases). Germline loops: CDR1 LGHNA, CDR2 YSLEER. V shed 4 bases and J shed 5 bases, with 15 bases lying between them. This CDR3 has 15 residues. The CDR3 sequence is CASSLDDRTQNIQYF. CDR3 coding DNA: TGCGCCAGCAGCCTAGACGACAGGACCCAAAACATTCAGTACTTC.